This T cell receptor beta chain is drawn from a study of graft-versus-host responses after intestinal transplantation. Study summary: Recipients underwent multivisceral, liver-intestinal, or isolated intestinal transplants. Once they had received anti-thymocyte globulin induction, all recipients took tacrolimus and steroids for around 3 years.

General study findings and limits: Detection of GvH clones occurred in recipient marrow, and some had their first appearance in ileum or blood.

CDR1 MDHEN and CDR2 SYDVKM come from the germline V gene. Trimming at V came to 7 bases and at J to 7 bases, leaving 12 bases not matched to a gene. This CDR3 spans 15 amino acids. Notes on this clone: Its antigen is not identified.

Data came from immunoSEQ multiplex PCR; TCRdb stores just in-frame clones and leaves some out. Among about 23,000 clones listed, 90% to 95% were seen once. The V gene is TRBV28, the J gene TRBJ1-5, with TRBD1 matching over 8 bases. The clonotype comes from a human patient who received an intestinal transplant, so some T cells may come from the graft donor. This material consisted of PBMCs, taken approximately 39 days after intestinal transplant. The CDR3 DNA reads TGTGCCAGCAAGTTCAGGACAGGGATGGACCAGCCCCAGCATTTT. Protein sequence: CASKFRTGMDQPQHF.